This T cell receptor (beta chain) was retrieved from a study of blood T cell repertoires in COVID-19. This CDR3 comprises 13 residues. V gave up 8 bases and J gave up 0 bases; unmatched junction bases: 2. Germline V gene sequence: CDR1 MDHEN, CDR2 SYDVKM. The data were produced by immunoSEQ multiplex PCR, yet TCRdb's version contains in-frame clones alone and is incomplete. The sample contains about 170,000 clones, under 80% of which appear only once. The rearrangement uses TRBV28 and TRBJ2-3; 7 bases are shared with TRBD2. This receptor was identified in a woman aged 80 or over with acute or convalescent COVID-19. Sequenced input: peripheral blood. The CDR3 reads CASGTTSTDTQYF. DNA of the CDR3: TGTGCCAGCGGGACTACTAGCACAGATACGCAGTATTTT. Drawing the rest from reference TRBV28 and TRBJ2-3, the complete variable domain is DVKVTQSSRYLVKRTGEKVFLECVQDMDHENMFWYRQDPGLGLRLIYFSYDVKMKEKGDIPEGYSVSREKKERFSLILESASTNQTSMYLCASGTTSTDTQYFGPGTRLTVL.